The 23 T cell receptor beta chains reported below all come from one sample, sequenced in a study of shared clonotypes between healthy human individuals. This table comes from immunoSEQ multiplex PCR, and its TCRdb copy is limited to in-frame clones, with some not included. The profile covers 2 million to 2.5 million clones, with approximately 90% appearing a single time and 0.3% to 0.45% taken by the ten largest. The specimen sequenced was naive CD4+ T cells from PBMCs. The sample's subset: CD45RA+ positively selected. These TCRs come from a man aged 18 to 30 in good health. Some clones in this sample may be carry-over from other donors' samples.

V gene TRBV7-9 combines with J gene TRBJ2-3; TRBD1 matches at 9 bases. CDR3 length: 16 residues. Germline V gene data show CDR1 as SEHNR and CDR2 as FQNEAQ (reference sequence). J gave up 1 base and V 3 bases, and 5 bases lay outside the gene matches. The CDR3 is CASSLSRDRGTDTQYF. CDR3 nucleotides: TGTGCCAGCAGCTTGTCCCGGGACAGGGGCACAGATACGCAGTATTTT.

The gene calls are TRBV7-3 and TRBJ1-2; D is undetermined. In germline, CDR1 is SGHTA, CDR2 FQGTGA. The ends were cut back, 2 bases at V and 6 bases at J, with 13 bases in the middle. The CDR3 has 14 amino acids. Here the CDR3 DNA reads TGTGCCAGCAGCTTAGATGGGCAGTTTGATGGCTACACCTTC. Its translation: CASSLDGQFDGYTF.

This clone was seen once. The chain combines TRBV19 with TRBJ2-1; 7 bases are a match to TRBD1. Germline V CDR1 and CDR2: LNHDA, SQIVND (reference sequence). This CDR3 has 15 amino acids. Trimming at V came to 5 bases and at J to 5 bases, leaving 9 bases not matched to a gene. In nucleotides, the CDR3 is TGTGCCAGTAGTGACTACAGGGGCCTGAACAATGAGCAGTTCTTC. Amino acid sequence: CASSDYRGLNNEQFF.

V and J are TRBV6-5 and TRBJ1-3; D uncertain. The length of the CDR3 is 15 residues. Per the germline V gene, CDR1 is MNHEY and CDR2 is SVGAGI. The V gene lost 0 bases and the J gene lost 2 bases, with 8 bases spanning the gap. CDR3 in amino acids: CASSYSSTPGNTIYF. The CDR3 DNA reads TGTGCCAGCAGTTACTCGTCGACTCCTGGAAACACCATATATTTT.

J is TRBJ2-4 and V is TRBV4-1, with unresolved D. The V end was cut by 2 bases, the J end by 0 bases, with 14 bases between. Looked up from germline, CDR1 is MGHRA and CDR2 is YSYEKL. The CDR3 runs 17 residues. The CDR3 region is CASSQLSTALAKNIQYF. DNA of the CDR3: TGCGCCAGCAGCCAACTTTCAACGGCATTAGCCAAAAACATTCAGTACTTC.

The chain has TRBV18 and TRBJ1-1, with D perhaps matching TRBD1 (6 bases). The germline gives CDR1 KGHSH, CDR2 LQKENI. The CDR3 is made up of 13 amino acids. The V gene lost 0 bases and the J gene lost 8 bases, with 10 bases spanning the gap. The CDR3 DNA reads TGTGCCAGCTCACCACCCAGGGGTGTCGAAGCTTTCTTT. Its translation: CASSPPRGVEAFF. Variable domain in full (rest from reference TRBV18 and TRBJ1-1): NAGVMQNPRHLVRRRGQEARLRCSPMKGHSHVYWYRQLPEEGLKFMVYLQKENIIDESGMPKERFSAEFPKEGPSILRIQQVVRGDSAAYFCASSPPRGVEAFFGQGTRLTVV.

The rearrangement uses TRBV9 and TRBJ2-5; D is perhaps TRBD1 or TRBD2 (7 bases each). The germline V gene encodes CDR1 SGDLS and CDR2 YYNGEE. V was cut by 0 bases and J by 4 bases, with 13 bases left in between. The CDR3 spans 15 residues. The CDR3 DNA follows: TGTGCCAGCAGCGTAGAACCCAGGGGGGGAGAGACCCAGTACTTC. It codes for CASSVEPRGGETQYF.

This chain joins TRBV7-9 and TRBJ2-3, with D perhaps TRBD2 (5 bases). Trimming stripped 9 bases from V and 2 bases from J, with 18 bases between. This CDR3 region has 15 residues. Germline CDR1 is SEHNR and CDR2 is FQNEAQ (reference sequence). This chain's CDR3 is CASSTPSGITDTQYF. CDR3 nucleotide sequence: TGTGCCAGTTCGACTCCCTCCGGGATCACAGATACGCAGTATTTT.

The chain has TRBV7-2 and TRBJ2-1; 13 nucleotides match TRBD2. With 6 bases clipped from V and 2 bases from J, the junction kept 10 bases outside the gene matches. The CDR3 is made up of 18 amino acids. In germline, CDR1 is SGHTA, CDR2 FQGNSA. This CDR3 is CASSSGLAGWGTYNEQFF. In nucleotides, the CDR3 is TGTGCCAGCAGTTCGGGACTAGCGGGATGGGGGACCTACAATGAGCAGTTCTTC. The complete variable domain, with remaining parts taken from reference TRBV7-2 and TRBJ2-1, reads GAGVSQSPSNKVTEKGKDVELRCDPISGHTALYWYRQSLGQGLEFLIYFQGNSAPDKSGLPSDRFSAERTGGSVSTLTIQRTQQEDSAVYLCASSSGLAGWGTYNEQFFGPGTRLTVL.

This chain joins TRBV6-5 and TRBJ2-7; 7 bases fit TRBD2. The CDR3 is 14 residues long. Per the germline V gene, CDR1 is MNHEY and CDR2 is SVGAGI. With 5 bases clipped from V and 4 bases from J, the junction kept 8 bases outside the gene matches. This chain's CDR3 is CASSLGGGLYEQYF. The CDR3 coding sequence is TGTGCCAGCAGTCTGGGCGGGGGTCTTTACGAGCAGTACTTC.

The CDR3 nucleotides are TGTGCCAGCAGCACAGGAAACACCATATATTTT. It is translated as CASSTGNTIYF. The rearrangement links TRBV7-8 to TRBJ1-3; D is uncertain. The CDR3 extends over 11 amino acids. Trimming pared 5 bases from V and 4 bases from J, leaving 3 bases between. The germline gives CDR1 SGHVS, CDR2 FQNEAQ.

On this clone: Other nucleotide sequences from this sample produce the same CDR3. This sequence joins TRBV11-2 and TRBJ2-1; D uncertain. Trimming removed 8 bases from V and 1 base from J, with 6 bases in between. The CDR3 consists of 12 residues. CDR1 is SGHAT, CDR2 FQNNGV, per germline. The DNA of the CDR3 is TGTGCCAGCGTAGATTCCTACAATGAGCAGTTCTTC. Amino acids: CASVDSYNEQFF.

This clone was picked up one time. This chain uses TRBV18 with TRBJ2-1, with D perhaps TRBD1 or TRBD2 (5 bases each). The CDR3 spans 14 residues. The V and J ends lost 4 bases and 6 bases respectively, with 13 bases between them. The germline V gene encodes CDR1 KGHSH and CDR2 LQKENI. The CDR3 DNA is TGTGCCAGCTCACTCCAGGGTGGACTCAATGAGCAGTTCTTC. It codes for CASSLQGGLNEQFF.

The J gene is TRBJ2-5, the V gene TRBV5-1; D possibly corresponds to TRBD1 (6 bases). The CDR3 runs 18 residues. Germline-derived CDR1 and CDR2 are SGHRS and YFSETQ. V was clipped by 2 bases and J by 6 bases, with 26 bases between them. DNA of the CDR3: TGCGCCAGCAGCTTAGCGTCTTCGGTGGGCCTGGGGGCTAAGACCCAGTACTTC. Translating it yields CASSLASSVGLGAKTQYF.

The CDR3 region has the DNA TGTGCCAGCAGCGCCCCGCGGGATCCCAAAGGGCATGAGCAGTTCTTC. Its protein is CASSAPRDPKGHEQFF. V gene TRBV28 combines with J gene TRBJ2-1; perhaps TRBD2 as D (6 bases). Germline lookup yields CDR1 MDHEN and CDR2 SYDVKM. V lost 6 bases, J lost 8 bases, and 23 bases lay in between. CDR3 length equals 16 residues.

This clone turned up a few times. CDR3 bases: TGTGCCAGCTCACCGCCCGACCGTCATCAGCCCCAGCATTTT. Protein sequence: CASSPPDRHQPQHF. The chain combines TRBV18 with TRBJ1-5; the D is unclear. Germline-derived CDR1 and CDR2 are KGHSH and LQKENI. This CDR3 has 14 residues. V lost 3 bases and J 5 bases, leaving 11 bases between the germline ends.

The J gene is TRBJ2-7, the V gene TRBV9; D possibly corresponds to TRBD1 (6 bases). V was pared by 5 bases and J by 3 bases, with 15 bases between. CDR3 length: 14 amino acids. In germline, CDR1 is SGDLS, CDR2 YYNGEE. The CDR3 spells CASSSKQGLYEQYF. As DNA, the CDR3 is TGTGCCAGCAGTTCAAAACAGGGTCTCTACGAGCAGTACTTC.

The chain couples TRBV5-4 to TRBJ1-2, with 9 bases identical to TRBD1. Germline CDR1 is SGHNT and CDR2 is YYREEE (reference sequence). The ends lost 5 bases at V and 8 bases at J; junction bases unmatched: 7. CDR3 size: 13 residues. This CDR3 is CASSTGGGEGYTF. CDR3 nucleotide sequence: TGTGCCAGCAGTACAGGGGGCGGAGAGGGCTACACCTTC. Using reference TRBV5-4 and TRBJ1-2 for the parts outside the CDR3, the full variable domain is ETGVTQSPTHLIKTRGQQVTLRCSSQSGHNTVSWYQQALGQGPQFIFQYYREEENGRGNFPPRFSGLQFPNYSSELNVNALELDDSALYLCASSTGGGEGYTFGSGTRLTVV.

This chain uses TRBV9 with TRBJ1-5; no clear D. V shed 10 bases and J shed 6 bases, with 20 bases lying between them. The CDR3 length is 14 residues. In germline, CDR1 is SGDLS, CDR2 YYNGEE. Here the CDR3 reads CAGIPPKPSQPQHF. The CDR3 nucleotides are TGTGCCGGCATTCCCCCCAAGCCCAGTCAGCCCCAGCATTTT.

This chain connects TRBV28 to TRBJ1-5; 7 bases agree with TRBD1. Germline values: CDR1 MDHEN, CDR2 SYDVKM. V was pared by 6 bases and J by 7 bases, with 6 bases of the junction left unmatched. The CDR3 has 13 amino acids. The CDR3: CASSKGQAQPQHF. CDR3 nucleotide sequence: TGTGCCAGCAGCAAAGGACAGGCGCAGCCCCAGCATTTT.

This sequence joins TRBV10-3 and TRBJ2-2; 7 nucleotides agree with TRBD2. Losses at the gene ends were 0 bases for V and 0 bases for J; bases not matched to a gene: 7. The CDR3 has 18 residues. Per the germline V gene, CDR1 is ENHRY and CDR2 is SYGVKD. CDR3 sequence (DNA): TGTGCCATCAGTGAGTCGGGGGGGAGCCCTACGAACACCGGGGAGCTGTTTTTT. Its translation is CAISESGGSPTNTGELFF.

V usage is TRBV7-3 and J usage is TRBJ2-5; TRBD1 agrees at 7 bases. Trimming at V came to 8 bases and at J to 3 bases, leaving 6 bases not matched to a gene. The CDR3 has 13 residues. Germline V CDR1 and CDR2: SGHTA, FQGTGA. The chain's CDR3 is CASAITGEETQYF. The DNA for the CDR3 is TGTGCCAGCGCAATCACAGGGGAAGAGACCCAGTACTTC. The full variable domain, rest sourced from reference TRBV7-3 and TRBJ2-5, is GAGVSQTPSNKVTEKGKYVELRCDPISGHTALYWYRQSLGQGPEFLIYFQGTGAADDSGLPNDRFFAVRPEGSVSTLKIQRTERGDSAVYLCASAITGEETQYFGPGTRLLVL.

V usage is TRBV20-1 and J usage is TRBJ2-5; D not resolved. CDR1 DFQATT and CDR2 SNEGSKA come from the germline V gene (reference sequence). CDR3 size: 11 residues. The V and J ends lost 0 bases and 8 bases respectively, with 7 bases between them. The CDR3 reads CSARDASTQYF. Written as DNA, the CDR3 is TGCAGTGCTAGAGATGCGAGTACCCAGTACTTC.